Each of the 8 T cell receptor beta chains below was sequenced from the same sample in a study of blood T cell repertoires in COVID-19. This table comes from immunoSEQ multiplex PCR, and its TCRdb copy is limited to in-frame clones, with some not included. Of 90,000 to 150,000 clones listed, 88% were seen once; the top ten hold 0.75% to 0.9%. The source material was peripheral blood. The receptors were gathered from a woman aged 50 to 60 with active or convalescent COVID-19.

The rearrangement links TRBV7-8 to TRBJ2-7; D gene unclear. The CDR3 is 17 residues long. V dropped 2 bases and J dropped 3 bases, with 20 bases sitting between them. In germline, CDR1 is SGHVS, CDR2 FQNEAQ. The CDR3 reads CASSLNVLGRDYYEQYF. Here the CDR3 DNA reads TGTGCCAGCAGCTTAAACGTTTTGGGCAGAGATTACTACGAGCAGTACTTC.

V is TRBV9 and J is TRBJ2-3; 13 nucleotides align to TRBD2. The CDR3 consists of 18 residues. Germline V gives CDR1 SGDLS, CDR2 YYNGEE. Losses at the gene ends were 2 bases for V and 0 bases for J; bases not matched to a gene: 6. The CDR3 reads CASSVGLAGVISTDTQYF. Here the CDR3 DNA reads TGTGCCAGCAGCGTTGGACTAGCGGGAGTGATTAGCACAGATACGCAGTATTTT.

This sequence joins TRBV24-1 and TRBJ1-4; 7 bases match TRBD1. This CDR3 comprises 15 residues. Germline CDR1 is KGHDR and CDR2 is SFDVKD. Unmatched junction bases numbered 3, after V lost 6 bases and J lost 0 bases. The CDR3 DNA reads as TGTGCCACCAGTAGGGGACAGACAACTAATGAAAAACTGTTTTTT. Translated, it gives CATSRGQTTNEKLFF.

The chain recombines TRBV28 with TRBJ2-7; TRBD2 might be the D (6 bases). CDR1 and CDR2 (germline): MDHEN, SYDVKM. V was clipped by 7 bases and J by 0 bases, with 22 bases between them. This CDR3 has 17 amino acids. The CDR3 sequence: CASTPVRALAFSYEQYF. CDR3 bases: TGTGCCAGCACCCCTGTTAGGGCACTAGCTTTCTCCTACGAGCAGTACTTC. The whole variable domain, filled in from reference TRBV28 and TRBJ2-7, reads DVKVTQSSRYLVKRTGEKVFLECVQDMDHENMFWYRQDPGLGLRLIYFSYDVKMKEKGDIPEGYSVSREKKERFSLILESASTNQTSMYLCASTPVRALAFSYEQYFGPGTRLTVT.

The chain recombines TRBV6-5 with TRBJ1-3, with a tentative D call TRBD1 (5 bases). The CDR3 is 16 amino acids. Between the trimmed V and J ends, which lost 0 bases and 2 bases, there was a span of 11 bases. Germline V lookup: CDR1 MNHEY, CDR2 SVGAGI. This CDR3 reads CASSYSQGSAGNTIYF. The CDR3 DNA reads as TGTGCCAGCAGTTACTCTCAGGGAAGCGCTGGAAACACCATATATTTT.

In its sample, this clone was seen once. The DNA of the CDR3 is TGCAGTGCTAGAGATCCCTCCCTGCAGTTCTTC. This encodes CSARDPSLQFF. The chain has TRBV20-1 and TRBJ2-1, with D unresolved. The CDR3 consists of 11 residues. V was trimmed by 0 bases and J by 12 bases, leaving 9 bases between them. Per the germline V gene, CDR1 is DFQATT and CDR2 is SNEGSKA (reference sequence).

The rearrangement links TRBV10-1 to TRBJ2-4, with a tentative D call TRBD1 (6 bases). CDR3 length: 16 residues. Trimming took 3 bases from V and 0 from J, leaving 12 bases between them. Germline-derived CDR1 and CDR2 are WNHNN and SYGVQD (reference sequence). CDR3 bases: TGCGCCAGCAGTGAATTAAACAGGGAAGCCAAAAACATTCAGTACTTC. Encoded protein: CASSELNREAKNIQYF.

The gene calls are TRBV2 and TRBJ1-1; tentative D call: TRBD1 (5 bases). Germline CDR1 is SNHLY and CDR2 is FYNNEI. The CDR3 is 13 amino acids. Trimming took 6 bases from V and 11 from J, leaving 19 bases between them. The CDR3 reads CASRANAGVRAFF. As DNA, the CDR3 is TGTGCCAGCAGGGCCAACGCGGGGGTCAGGGCTTTCTTT.